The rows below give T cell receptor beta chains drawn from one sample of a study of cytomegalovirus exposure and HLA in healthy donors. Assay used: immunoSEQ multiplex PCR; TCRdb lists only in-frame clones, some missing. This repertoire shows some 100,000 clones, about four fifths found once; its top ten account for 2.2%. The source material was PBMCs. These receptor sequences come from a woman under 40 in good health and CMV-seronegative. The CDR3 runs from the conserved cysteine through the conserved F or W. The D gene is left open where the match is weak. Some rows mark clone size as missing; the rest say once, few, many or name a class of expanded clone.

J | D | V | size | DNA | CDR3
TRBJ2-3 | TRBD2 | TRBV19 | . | TGTGCCAGTAAGCTAGCGGGAAACGCAGATACGCAGTATTTT | CASKLAGNADTQYF
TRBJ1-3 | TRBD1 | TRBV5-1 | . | TGCGCCAGCAGCACACATACAGGGGCCACTACTGGAAACACCATATATTTT | CASSTHTGATTGNTIYF
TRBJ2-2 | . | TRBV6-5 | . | TGTGCCAGCAGGCCGGGTGGTCAGCACACCGGGGAGCTGTTTTTT | CASRPGGQHTGELFF
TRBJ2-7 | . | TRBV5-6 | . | TGTGCCAGCAGCTTGAGGACATTATCCTACGAGCAGTACTTC | CASSLRTLSYEQYF
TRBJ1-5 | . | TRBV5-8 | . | TGTGCCAGCAGCCAGGATGGTCAGCCCCAGCATTTT | CASSQDGQPQHF
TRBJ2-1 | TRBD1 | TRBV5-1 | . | TGCGCCAGCAGCTCCGGACAGGGCATTCTTTCCAATGAGCAGTTCTTC | CASSSGQGILSNEQFF
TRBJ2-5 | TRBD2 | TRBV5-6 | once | TGTGCCAGCAGCTTAGCTGGGACTAGCGGGAGGGGGACCCAGTACTTC | CASSLAGTSGRGTQYF
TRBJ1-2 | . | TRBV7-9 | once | TGTGCCAGCAGCCCGGACAGCCGGGAATGCCGCGACACCTTC | CASSPDSRECRDTF
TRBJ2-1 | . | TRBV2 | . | TGTGCCAGCACCGGGGGACCTTCCAATGAGCAGTTCTTC | CASTGGPSNEQFF
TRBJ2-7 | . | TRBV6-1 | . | TGTGCCAGCAGTGAAGGTCCAGCAGAGGCCTACGAGCAGTACTTC | CASSEGPAEAYEQYF
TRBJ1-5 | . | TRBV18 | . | TGTGCCAGCTCACCGGGACACGGTCAGCCCCAGCATTTT | CASSPGHGQPQHF
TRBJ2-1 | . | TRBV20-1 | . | TGCAGTGCCACTTTCCTCAATGAGCAGTTCTTC | CSATFLNEQFF
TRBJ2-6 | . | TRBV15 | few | TGTGCCACCTCGCAGGGCGGCTCTGGGGCCAACGTCCTGACTTTC | CATSQGGSGANVLTF
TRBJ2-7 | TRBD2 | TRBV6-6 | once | TGTGCCAGCACATACGGGGGGACTAGGTTTGGCAAGCAGTACTTC | CASTYGGTRFGKQYF
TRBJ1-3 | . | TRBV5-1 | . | TGCGCCAGCAGCTTTTCTTCCGGGGGCTCTGGAAACACCATATATTTT | CASSFSSGGSGNTIYF
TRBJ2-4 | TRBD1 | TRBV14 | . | TGTGCCAGCAGCCGGTATCAGGGACAGCAAAACATTCAGTACTTC | CASSRYQGQQNIQYF
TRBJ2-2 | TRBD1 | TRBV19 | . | TGTGCCAGTAGTCAATACAGGGGGCTGGCCACCGGGGAGCTGTTTTTT | CASSQYRGLATGELFF
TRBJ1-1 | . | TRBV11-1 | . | TGTGCCAGCAGCGCCCTCCTTCAGGGGACTGAAGCTTTCTTT | CASSALLQGTEAFF
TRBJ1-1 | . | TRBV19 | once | TGTGCCAGTAGTATCCCGGCGGCGGACACTGAAGCTTTCTTT | CASSIPAADTEAFF
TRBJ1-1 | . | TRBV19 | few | TGTGCCAGTAGTATAAACCAGGGTCGGGGGACTGAAGCTTTCTTT | CASSINQGRGTEAFF
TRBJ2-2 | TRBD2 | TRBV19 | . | TGTGCCAGTAGAGGACTAGCGGGAGCGGCCGGGGAGCTGTTTTTT | CASRGLAGAAGELFF
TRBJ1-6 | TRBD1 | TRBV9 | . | TGTGCCAGCAGCGCCGGGACAGGGCATAATTCACCCCTCCACTTT | CASSAGTGHNSPLHF
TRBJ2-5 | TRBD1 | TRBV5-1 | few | TGCGCCAGCAGCTTCCGGGACAGACAAGAGACCCAGTACTTC | CASSFRDRQETQYF
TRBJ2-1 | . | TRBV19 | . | TGTGCCAGTAGTAGCCAAACGGGGGAGATAGAGCAGTTCTTC | CASSSQTGEIEQFF
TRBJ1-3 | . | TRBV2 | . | TGTGCCAGCAGTGAATCCCAGGCGCCGGGAGGAAACACCATATATTTT | CASSESQAPGGNTIYF
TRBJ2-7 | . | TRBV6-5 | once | TGTGCCAGCAGTTGGGGGGGGGCCCCGTACTTC | CASSWGGAPYF
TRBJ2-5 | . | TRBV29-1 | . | TGCAGCGTTGAAGATGGGCTAGCTGCGATCCAAGAGACCCAGTACTTC | CSVEDGLAAIQETQYF
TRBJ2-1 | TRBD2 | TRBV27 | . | TGTGCCAGCAGTTTTACGGCGGGGGGAGGCAATGAGCAGTTCTTC | CASSFTAGGGNEQFF
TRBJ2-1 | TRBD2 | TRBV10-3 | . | TGTGCCATCAGTGAGTCGGCGGGAGGCCAGGGGTACAATGAGCAGTTCTTC | CAISESAGGQGYNEQFF
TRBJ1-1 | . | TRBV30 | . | TGTGCCTGGAGTATAGGACACAGGGAAACTGAAGCTTTCTTT | CAWSIGHRETEAFF